These 20 T cell receptor beta chains were all obtained from the same sample, sequenced in a study of blood T cell repertoires in COVID-19 (dated by TCRdb to 2020 to 2021). Libraries were made using the immunoSEQ multiplex PCR assay. What TCRdb holds here is the immuneACCESS table cut down to in-frame rearrangements. Part of the clones is not present; checked against another copy, under half of the missing clones reflect an unresolved V gene, and the others are unexplained. The sample records 35,000 to 50,000 clones, more than 65% of which are singletons. About 4% of the sample goes to the ten largest clones. Sequenced: peripheral blood. The origin of the receptors is a woman aged 70-85 years with acute or convalescent COVID-19.

The CDR3 coding sequence is TGCGCCAGCAGCTTGGCCTCGACGGGAACTAATGAAAAACTGTTTTTT. Translated, it gives CASSLASTGTNEKLFF. The V call is TRBV5-1, the J call TRBJ1-4, with D uncertain. V shed 0 bases and J shed 1 base, with 10 bases lying between them. Per germline, CDR1 SGHRS and CDR2 YFSETQ. The CDR3 is 16 residues long.

The chain has TRBV11-2 and TRBJ2-7; 9 bases fit TRBD1. The CDR3 covers 13 residues. With V trimmed by 5 bases and J by 6 bases, 5 bases remained unmatched. The V gene's germline CDR1 is SGHAT and CDR2 FQNNGV. This chain's CDR3 is CASSRTGEGEQYF. CDR3 coding DNA: TGTGCCAGCAGCCGGACAGGGGAGGGCGAGCAGTACTTC.

The V gene is TRBV6-5, the J gene TRBJ2-1, with 11 bases aligning to TRBD2. V lost 0 bases and J lost 6; bases outside the gene matches: 4. The CDR3 contains 16 residues. Germline V CDR1 and CDR2: MNHEY, SVGAGI. CDR3 DNA: TGTGCCAGCAGTTACTCGATACTAGCGGGAGTCAATGAGCAGTTCTTC. Protein: CASSYSILAGVNEQFF.

This clone was seen a handful of times. The J gene is TRBJ2-2, the V gene TRBV5-1; possible D gene TRBD1, 5 bases. V lost 4 bases and J lost 6, with 19 bases in between. The germline V gene has CDR1 SGHRS and CDR2 YFSETQ. The CDR3 has 16 amino acids. The CDR3 sequence: CASSAAPQGNAGELFF. The CDR3 region has the DNA TGCGCCAGCAGCGCAGCCCCGCAGGGTAACGCCGGGGAGCTGTTTTTT.

The J gene is TRBJ2-7, the V gene TRBV9; possibly TRBD2 for D (6 bases). The CDR3 extends over 14 amino acids. V was cut by 4 bases and J by 0 bases, with 11 bases left in between. Germline CDR1 and CDR2: SGDLS and YYNGEE. The CDR3 DNA follows: TGTGCCAGCAGCTCCACCGGGAGCTCCTACGAGCAGTACTTC. It translates to CASSSTGSSYEQYF.

The rearrangement joins TRBV5-1 to TRBJ2-3, with no clear D. In germline, CDR1 is SGHRS, CDR2 YFSETQ. Trimming took off 0 bases at V and 8 bases at J, with 7 bases between the two ends. This CDR3 has 12 residues. The CDR3 DNA reads as TGCGCCAGCAGCTTGGAAGAGAGTACGCAGTATTTT. Translated: CASSLEESTQYF.

This clone was seen just once. The chain combines TRBV9 with TRBJ2-7, with 15 bases matching TRBD2. The trim removed 3 bases at V and 4 bases at J, leaving 2 bases unmatched. The germline V gene encodes CDR1 SGDLS and CDR2 YYNGEE. The CDR3 runs to 15 residues. In nucleotides, the CDR3 is TGTGCCAGCAGCGATGGGACTAGCGGGAGGTACGAGCAGTACTTC. Translating it yields CASSDGTSGRYEQYF.

The chain uses TRBV28 and TRBJ2-5; the match to TRBD2 covers 7 bases. Trimming took 1 base from V and 3 from J; bases not matched to a gene: 2. CDR3 size: 14 residues. The V gene's germline CDR1 is MDHEN and CDR2 SYDVKM. The CDR3 reads CASSLSSGEETQYF. The CDR3 coding sequence is TGTGCCAGCAGTTTATCCAGCGGGGAAGAGACCCAGTACTTC.

The rearrangement uses TRBV19 and TRBJ2-3; TRBD1 is a possible D gene (11 bases). The CDR3 has 23 residues. Between the trimmed V and J ends, which lost 1 base and 0 bases, there was a span of 32 bases. Germline V gene data show CDR1 as LNHDA and CDR2 as SQIVND (reference sequence). This chain's CDR3 is CASSIAAGTGGIAGGPSTDTQYF. CDR3 bases: TGTGCCAGTAGTATAGCGGCCGGGACAGGGGGGATAGCGGGAGGTCCTAGCACAGATACGCAGTATTTT.

The chain carries TRBV28 and TRBJ2-6, with D unclear. The CDR3 sequence is 16 residues long. V lost 3 bases to trimming and J lost 0 bases, with 9 bases between them. The germline V gene has CDR1 MDHEN and CDR2 SYDVKM. Here the CDR3 DNA reads TGTGCCAGCAGTTTGCCGTTGAGCTCTGGGGCCAACGTCCTGACTTTC. This translates into CASSLPLSSGANVLTF.

The chain carries TRBV2 and TRBJ2-7, with D tentatively TRBD2 (6 bases). The CDR3 covers 13 residues. Trimming stripped 6 bases from V and 4 bases from J, with 13 bases between. Germline lookup yields CDR1 SNHLY and CDR2 FYNNEI. The CDR3 bases are TGTGCCAGCAGAGCAGCGGGCCTATACGAGCAGTACTTC. Its translation is CASRAAGLYEQYF.

The chain carries TRBV15 and TRBJ1-2; no clear D gene. The CDR3 is made up of 13 amino acids. Germline CDR1 LNHNV, CDR2 YYDKDF (reference sequence). Trimming removed 0 bases from V and 8 bases from J, with 10 bases in between. CDR3 loop: CATSRDEVYGYTF. The CDR3 DNA sequence: TGTGCCACCAGCAGAGATGAGGTTTACGGCTACACCTTC.

The chain links TRBV2 to TRBJ2-7; D gene ambiguous. Trimming shortened V by 5 bases and J by 1 base, and 6 bases separated the two germline ends. There are 12 residues in the CDR3. Germline V gene lookup returns CDR1 SNHLY and CDR2 FYNNEI. For the CDR3, the DNA is TGTGCCAGCAGTCCCAGTTCCTACGAGCAGTACTTC. Protein: CASSPSSYEQYF.

This clone appeared a few times. This chain uses TRBV7-9 with TRBJ1-1, with D perhaps matching TRBD1 (6 bases). V was cut by 5 bases and J by 1 base, with 8 bases left in between. The CDR3 totals 13 residues. Germline V gene data show CDR1 as SEHNR and CDR2 as FQNEAQ (reference sequence). The CDR3 bases are TGTGCCAGCAGCCCGGGACAGAACACTGAAGCTTTCTTT. Translated, it gives CASSPGQNTEAFF.

This clone was detected only a few times. This chain uses TRBV6-5 with TRBJ1-2; possibly TRBD1 for D (5 bases). Trimming removed 0 bases from V and 6 bases from J, with 17 bases in between. The V gene's germline CDR1 is MNHEY and CDR2 SVGAGI. CDR3 length: 16 residues. CDR3 in amino acids: CASSYSSRWTHDGYTF. The CDR3 DNA follows: TGTGCCAGCAGTTACTCGAGCCGTTGGACACACGATGGCTACACCTTC.

The V and J genes are TRBV9 and TRBJ1-3; weak D call: TRBD1 (6 bases). Trimming took off 0 bases at V and 0 bases at J, with 22 bases between the two ends. The CDR3 has 20 residues. Germline CDR1 SGDLS, CDR2 YYNGEE. This CDR3 reads CASSVALAETGSSSGNTIYF. CDR3 DNA sequence: TGTGCCAGCAGCGTAGCCCTCGCGGAGACAGGATCGAGCTCTGGAAACACCATATATTTT.

The chain carries TRBV5-4 and TRBJ2-7; D not certain. This CDR3 is 13 amino acids long. Germline V gene data show CDR1 as SGHNT and CDR2 as YYREEE (reference sequence). Trimming took 2 bases from V and 2 from J, leaving 8 bases between them. Here the CDR3 DNA reads TGTGCCAGCAGCTTCAAAGGAGCCTACGAGCAGTACTTC. The encoded protein is CASSFKGAYEQYF.

V gene TRBV11-2 combines with J gene TRBJ2-6; 9 positions match TRBD1. The CDR3 loop spans 16 amino acids. V gave up 4 bases and J gave up 4 bases; unmatched junction bases: 5. Germline lookup yields CDR1 SGHAT and CDR2 FQNNGV. CDR3 in amino acids: CASSSGQGPGANVLTF. Written as DNA, the CDR3 is TGTGCCAGCAGCTCCGGACAGGGGCCGGGGGCCAACGTCCTGACTTTC.

The chain has TRBV19 and TRBJ2-1, with TRBD1 matching over 9 bases. The ends lost 10 bases at V and 8 bases at J; junction bases unmatched: 12. The CDR3 contains 14 residues. The V gene's germline CDR1 is LNHDA and CDR2 SQIVND (reference sequence). CDR3 in amino acids: CATTGTGNRHEQFF. DNA for the CDR3: TGTGCCACCACAGGGACAGGGAATCGACATGAGCAGTTCTTC.

The CDR3 here is CASSPPDRAGHGELFF. The CDR3 coding sequence is TGTGCCAGCAGCCCTCCGGACAGGGCGGGACACGGGGAGCTGTTTTTT. The chain combines TRBV5-4 with TRBJ2-2, with 8 positions matching TRBD1. The junction had 12 bases not matched to a gene; V was cut back by 4 bases and J by 7 bases. CDR1 is SGHNT, CDR2 YYREEE, per germline (reference sequence). This CDR3 spans 16 amino acids.